This passage covers 8 T cell receptor beta chains from one sample sequenced in a study of regulatory T cells in long-lasting Graves disease. Time point defined: newly diagnosed GD, antithyroid drugs for less than 3 months. Extracted RNA from PBMCs served as the source of the TCR library. With iRepertoire HTBI primers and Arm-PCR of CDR3 regions, TCR beta libraries were built. Each CDR3 protein is one row after TCRdb ran MiXCR on the multiplex PCR reads. The data contain around 500,000 distinct CDR3 sequences, roughly 16% of them seen just once; the ten biggest clones take up around a quarter. The sample was also linked to a second study, of T cells in Graves' hyperthyroidism and ophthalmopathy.

Material: peripheral blood mononuclear cells (PBMCs), obtained at new diagnosis, from a patient treated with antithyroid drugs. The receptors come from a woman aged 35-60 years with Graves disease.

This clonotype was seen repeatedly, ten times or more. This sequence joins TRBV12-5 and TRBJ2-1, with 9 bases matching TRBD2. The CDR3 has 16 amino acids. Per the germline V gene, CDR1 is LGHNT and CDR2 is FRNRAP. Germline trimming cut 0 bases from V and 9 bases from J; bases unmatched to any gene: 9. CDR3 sequence: CASGLVLAGGTGEQFF. CDR3 sequence (DNA): TGTGCTAGTGGTTTGGTACTCGCGGGGGGGACCGGTGAGCAGTTCTTC.

The table lists this clonotype with a few counts. The chain has TRBV5-1 and TRBJ2-1, with D perhaps being TRBD1 or TRBD2 (5 bases each). Gene TRBJ2-5 matches the end of the DNA better, so the J call may be wrong. This CDR3 is 14 amino acids long. Germline values: CDR1 SGHRS, CDR2 YFSETQ. The CDR3 loop reads CASSSGGGSETQYF. CDR3 DNA: TGCGCCAGCAGCTCCGGTGGGGGTTCAGAGACCCAGTACTTC.

V usage is TRBV6-1 and J usage is TRBJ2-1; the D gene is possibly TRBD2 (5 bases). Looked up from germline, CDR1 is MNHNS and CDR2 is SASEGT. The CDR3 sequence is 13 residues long. V gave up 7 bases and J gave up 4 bases, with 11 bases separating them. CDR3 loop: CASTPEGYNEQFF. For the CDR3, the DNA is TGTGCCAGCACCCCCGAGGGATACAATGAGCAGTTCTTC.

This chain uses TRBV29-1 with TRBJ2-7, with a possible D match to TRBD2 (7 bases). V was trimmed by 5 bases and J by 7 bases, leaving 15 bases between them. This CDR3 contains 12 residues. CDR1 is SQVTM, CDR2 ANQGSEA, per germline. CDR3 loop: CSVTLGGREQYF. CDR3 DNA: TGCAGCGTTACCCTCGGGGGGCGGGAGCAGTACTTC.

Note on this clonotype: It may be a read error: a sequence one base away is much more abundant. The genes are TRBV5-1 and TRBJ1-1, with 7 nucleotides matching TRBD1. This CDR3 region has 14 residues. Germline assignment: CDR1 SGHRS and CDR2 YFSETQ. DNA of the CDR3: TGCGCCAACAGCGCACAGGGGACCCAGGTTGAGGCTTTCTTT. Encoded protein: CANSAQGTQVEAFF.

V usage is TRBV7-9 and J usage is TRBJ1-5; D gene uncertain. Germline CDR1 is SEHNR and CDR2 is FQNEAQ (reference sequence). The CDR3 is 15 residues long. V dropped 4 bases and J dropped 5 bases, with 15 bases sitting between them. CDR3 sequence reads: CASSSTLDTDQPQHF. The CDR3 DNA reads as TGTGCCAGCAGCTCCACGTTAGACACCGATCAGCCCCAGCATTTT.

The sample holds many counts of this clonotype. The chain has TRBV7-8 and TRBJ2-5, with D perhaps TRBD1 (6 bases). Trimming cost V 2 bases and J 2 bases, with 9 bases left between them. Germline V gives CDR1 SGHVS, CDR2 FQNEAQ. The CDR3 spans 14 residues. The CDR3 protein is CASSLSGQQETQYF. CDR3 sequence (DNA): TGTGCCAGCAGCTTATCCGGACAGCAAGAGACCCAGTACTTC.

This rearrangement joins TRBV7-2 to TRBJ2-5; D gene uncertain. Per the germline V gene, CDR1 is SGHTA and CDR2 is FQGNSA. The CDR3 extends over 12 amino acids. The ends were cut back, 3 bases at V and 3 bases at J, with 5 bases in the middle. The CDR3 sequence is CASSLKKETQYF. The CDR3 nucleotides read TGTGCCAGCAGCTTGAAAAAAGAGACCCAGTACTTC.